The rows below give T cell receptor beta chains drawn from one sample of a study of blood T cell repertoires in COVID-19. Only in-frame clones appear in the TCRdb table, and some are missing; sequencing was by immunoSEQ multiplex PCR. Of around 110,000 clones detected, over 80% appear once; the ten largest clones hold over 3%. Sequences were obtained from PBMCs or T cells enriched from blood (not recorded which). These receptor sequences come from a woman under 40 who had recovered from COVID-19. CDR3s leave out the opening cysteine and the closing phenylalanine or tryptophan. The order of the fields is clone size, D gene, V gene, J gene, CDR3 protein. A D gene is named only where the DNA matches it firmly. A row's size may be missing; if present it is once, few, many or a size class.

.	TRBD2	TRBV7-2	TRBJ2-2	ASSLVQWRGTNTGELF
.	.	TRBV28	TRBJ1-6	ASSFIRVDSPLH
.	TRBD1	TRBV2	TRBJ1-1	ASSTGVTEAF
few	.	TRBV6-2/TRBV6-3	TRBJ2-3	ASSRSAGFTDTQY
few	TRBD1	TRBV6-5	TRBJ2-7	ASSSRQGQY
.	TRBD1	TRBV20-1	TRBJ1-2	SASLQGHYGYT
.	.	TRBV19	TRBJ2-7	ASRVTVSSYEQY
.	.	TRBV5-6	TRBJ2-7	ASSEVTTRSYLEQY
.	.	TRBV7-9	TRBJ1-5	ASSLGVARVRDQPQH
.	TRBD1	TRBV10-3	TRBJ1-6	AISGQGAASPLH
.	.	TRBV28	TRBJ2-3	ASSYREAGFTDTQY
few	TRBD2	TRBV2	TRBJ2-5	ASRLRTSGSWETQY
.	TRBD2	TRBV11-2	TRBJ2-2	ASTSLAAIGSGELF
.	.	TRBV7-3	TRBJ2-1	ASSLQVGDNEQF
.	TRBD2	TRBV12-5	TRBJ2-1	ASGLVMGVSGTYNEQF
.	.	TRBV13	TRBJ1-3	ASSLLNTIY
.	.	TRBV21-1	TRBJ2-7	ASSKGAAYEQY
.	.	TRBV19	TRBJ1-5	ASSMQGQFSNQPQH
.	TRBD2	TRBV28	TRBJ2-5	ASSDIAGGGGETQY
medium-sized	TRBD2	TRBV7-9	TRBJ2-1	ASSLRGTSGRKSYNEQF
.	.	TRBV28	TRBJ1-5	ASSLLQGNQPQH
.	.	TRBV19	TRBJ2-1	ASSPGTSSYNEQF
.	.	TRBV28	TRBJ1-1	ASTYRGTEAF
.	TRBD2	TRBV28	TRBJ2-1	ASSLFRGLAVTDGEQF
.	.	TRBV11-2	TRBJ2-2	ASRGGVNTGELF
.	.	TRBV30	TRBJ1-5	AWGNSFNQPQH
.	.	TRBV28	TRBJ1-2	ASSPLGYT
few	TRBD1	TRBV5-4	TRBJ1-1	ASSSGTGGWTEAF
.	.	TRBV28	TRBJ1-2	ASSFRGNGYT
.	.	TRBV5-4	TRBJ2-7	ASSRKGRDYEQY
.	.	TRBV4-3	TRBJ2-2	ASSQDPYGTGELF
.	.	TRBV7-3	TRBJ1-1	ASSQNPTDAEAF
.	.	TRBV18	TRBJ2-3	ASSPPKREADTQY
.	.	TRBV5-1	TRBJ2-3	ASSPRGVGTDTQY
.	.	TRBV19	TRBJ1-2	ASSIIGGSNYGYT
.	.	TRBV28	TRBJ1-3	ASSQQSGLYTIY
.	.	TRBV28	TRBJ2-7	ASNPHRGGMAYEQY
.	.	TRBV9	TRBJ1-5	ASSALGQTNQPQH
.	TRBD2	TRBV15	TRBJ2-3	ATSTTIAGGTDTQY
.	.	TRBV9	TRBJ2-5	ASSVDNFPGETQY
.	TRBD2	TRBV6-5	TRBJ2-2	ASSSLAGGAGELF
.	TRBD1	TRBV11-3	TRBJ2-3	ASSFGQGWQY
once	TRBD1	TRBV4-3	TRBJ1-6	ASSQVSGTGGSH
.	.	TRBV28	TRBJ1-5	ASRTSGIRNQPQH
.	.	TRBV18	TRBJ2-7	ASSPGSSYEQY
.	.	TRBV2	TRBJ2-7	ASRRGPDEQY
.	.	TRBV7-8	TRBJ2-1	ASRKRTSRNEQF
few	.	TRBV24-1	TRBJ1-1	ATSLGGNTEAF
.	.	TRBV6-1	TRBJ1-2	ASSEAARGYGYT
.	TRBD1	TRBV11-3	TRBJ1-1	ASSSRQGTEAF
.	TRBD1	TRBV13	TRBJ2-5	ASKRDREETQY
.	.	TRBV5-4	TRBJ1-1	ASSLAPENTEAF
.	.	TRBV7-3	TRBJ2-5	ASSLARRETQY
few	.	TRBV9	TRBJ1-1	ASSVEAHGAEAF
once	TRBD2	TRBV11-2	TRBJ2-3	ASSLVTSGSQDTQY